This is a list of T cell receptor beta chains from one sample in a study of T cell responses to AZD1222 COVID-19 vaccine. The repertoire was sequenced with immunoSEQ multiplex PCR; TCRdb's copy has only in-frame clones and lacks some. The profile shows about 150,000 clones, roughly nine tenths of them singletons. Specimen: peripheral blood, collected 28 days after the second AZD1222 dose. These receptors were obtained from an adult who received the AZD1222 COVID-19 vaccine. Each CDR3 is given with its conserved first and last residue. The D gene is left open where the match is weak. The size entry is marked missing in some rows and otherwise reads once, few, many or a size class.

D: TRBD1
size: once
J: TRBJ1-1
V: TRBV27
DNA: TGTGCCAGCAGTTTTGGACAGGGGGGCACTGAAGCTTTCTTT
CDR3: CASSFGQGGTEAFF

D: -
size: once
J: TRBJ2-5
V: TRBV2
DNA: TGTGCCAGCATTGAGGGGGGGTACCAAGAGACCCAGTACTTC
CDR3: CASIEGGYQETQYF

D: TRBD1
size: -
J: TRBJ2-5
V: TRBV7-8
DNA: TGTGCCAGCAGGTGGGGGCAGGGGGACGAGACCCAGTACTTC
CDR3: CASRWGQGDETQYF

D: -
size: -
J: TRBJ1-4
V: TRBV6-5
DNA: TGTGCCAGCAGTTACTCGGGGGCCGGGGCTAATGAAAAACTGTTTTTT
CDR3: CASSYSGAGANEKLFF

D: -
size: once
J: TRBJ1-1
V: TRBV5-6
DNA: TGTGCCAGCAGCCTCTCGGCCTGGGGAAATGAAGCTTTCTTT
CDR3: CASSLSAWGNEAFF

D: -
size: -
J: TRBJ1-3
V: TRBV10-3
DNA: TGTGCCATCCGTGGGACGGCTTCGGGAAACACCATATATTTT
CDR3: CAIRGTASGNTIYF

D: -
size: -
J: TRBJ2-5
V: TRBV5-1
DNA: TGCGCCAGCAGCTTGAACAGCGGGTTGGAGACCCAGTACTTC
CDR3: CASSLNSGLETQYF

D: -
size: once
J: TRBJ1-1
V: TRBV6-1
DNA: TGTGCCAGCAGTGAAACAGGGTGGGGGGTTGAAGCTTTCTTT
CDR3: CASSETGWGVEAFF

D: -
size: -
J: TRBJ2-4
V: TRBV2
DNA: TGTGCCAGCAGTGAAGGACGGAGAATGACCATTCAGTACTTC
CDR3: CASSEGRRMTIQYF

D: -
size: -
J: TRBJ1-4
V: TRBV11-3
DNA: TGTGCCAGCAGCTTCAGGGCAGGGAATGGTGAAAAACTGTTTTTT
CDR3: CASSFRAGNGEKLFF

D: TRBD1
size: -
J: TRBJ2-3
V: TRBV25-1
DNA: TGTGCCAGCAGGGACAGGGTACTCACAGATACGCAGTATTTT
CDR3: CASRDRVLTDTQYF

D: -
size: once
J: TRBJ2-3
V: TRBV2
DNA: TGTGCCAGCAGAGGGGATGTGGATACGCAGTATTTT
CDR3: CASRGDVDTQYF

D: TRBD1
size: once
J: TRBJ2-2
V: TRBV2
DNA: TGTGCCAGCACCCGGACAGGGGGCAAGAACACCGGGGAGCTGTTTTTT
CDR3: CASTRTGGKNTGELFF

D: -
size: once
J: TRBJ1-1
V: TRBV30
DNA: TGTGCCTGGAGTGTAGGGGCAGGGGAACTCAAAGCTTTCTTT
CDR3: CAWSVGAGELKAFF

D: TRBD2
size: -
J: TRBJ2-3
V: TRBV7-3
DNA: TGTGCCAGCAGCCCCAATGTGGGAGGGGGCACAGATACGCAGTATTTT
CDR3: CASSPNVGGGTDTQYF

D: -
size: once
J: TRBJ2-7
V: TRBV13
DNA: TGTGCCAGCGGGGCGGCCTACGAGCAGTACTTC
CDR3: CASGAAYEQYF

D: -
size: medium-sized
J: TRBJ1-1
V: TRBV5-1
DNA: TGCGCCAGCAGCTTGGGGGCAGGGAACACTGAAGCTTTCTTT
CDR3: CASSLGAGNTEAFF

D: TRBD2
size: -
J: TRBJ2-1
V: TRBV3-1/TRBV3-2
DNA: TGTGCCAGCAGCCCCAATAGCGGGGGGGCCTCGGATGAGCAGTTCTTC
CDR3: CASSPNSGGASDEQFF

D: TRBD2
size: -
J: TRBJ2-5
V: TRBV11-1
DNA: TGTGCCAGCAGGCTCACTAGCGGGAGTTTGTGGCCCCAGTACTTC
CDR3: CASRLTSGSLWPQYF

D: -
size: -
J: TRBJ2-7
V: TRBV4-1
DNA: TGCGCCAGCAGCCAAGTCGGGACCAGCTCCTACGAGCAGTACTTC
CDR3: CASSQVGTSSYEQYF

D: TRBD2
size: -
J: TRBJ2-1
V: TRBV7-8
DNA: TGTGCCAGCAGCAAAGGGACTAGCGGTGGGAATGAGCAGTTCTTC
CDR3: CASSKGTSGGNEQFF

D: TRBD1
size: -
J: TRBJ2-5
V: TRBV6-5
DNA: TGTGCCAGCAGTTACTCGCAGGGGGCCCTCCAAGAGACCCAGTACTTC
CDR3: CASSYSQGALQETQYF

D: TRBD1
size: few
J: TRBJ2-7
V: TRBV12-3/TRBV12-4
DNA: TGTGCCAGCAGTCGACAGGGTTGGTACGAGCAGTACTTC
CDR3: CASSRQGWYEQYF

D: TRBD1
size: few
J: TRBJ1-4
V: TRBV7-2
DNA: TGTGCCAGCAGACGACAGGGATCAACTAATGAAAAACTGTTTTTT
CDR3: CASRRQGSTNEKLFF

D: -
size: -
J: TRBJ1-1
V: TRBV5-4
DNA: TGTGCCAGCCGGGAGAAGGGAACTGAAGCTTTCTTT
CDR3: CASREKGTEAFF

D: -
size: -
J: TRBJ1-6
V: TRBV5-8
DNA: TGTGCCAGCAGCCCCCCCGGGTTGAGCTATAATTCACCCCTCCACTTT
CDR3: CASSPPGLSYNSPLHF

D: -
size: -
J: TRBJ1-5
V: TRBV4-1
DNA: TGCGCCAGCAGCCAAGATGGCAGTAATCAGCCCCAGCATTTT
CDR3: CASSQDGSNQPQHF

D: -
size: -
J: TRBJ2-1
V: TRBV27
DNA: TGTGCCAGCAGTTTAGGAGTTAGGCAGTTCTTC
CDR3: CASSLGVRQFF

D: TRBD2
size: -
J: TRBJ2-7
V: TRBV11-2
DNA: TGTGCCAGCAGCTTAGTCTTTCTAGCGGGTTCGTACGAGCAGTACTTC
CDR3: CASSLVFLAGSYEQYF

D: TRBD1
size: -
J: TRBJ1-2
V: TRBV6-5
DNA: TGTGCCAGCGTTCAGGACAGGGTCGCATCTGGCTACACCTTC
CDR3: CASVQDRVASGYTF

D: TRBD1
size: -
J: TRBJ1-5
V: TRBV19
DNA: TGTGCCAGTAGTGTAGTTAGGGGGCAGGAGCCCCAGCATTTT
CDR3: CASSVVRGQEPQHF

D: TRBD1
size: few
J: TRBJ2-5
V: TRBV9
DNA: TGTGCCAGCAGCGCCTCCCTCGACAGGGGGGGTTTTGAGGAGACCCAGTACTTC
CDR3: CASSASLDRGGFEETQYF

D: -
size: -
J: TRBJ2-5
V: TRBV25-1
DNA: TGTGCCAGCAGTGGACAGGACGCTCTGGAGACCCAGTACTTC
CDR3: CASSGQDALETQYF

D: TRBD1
size: -
J: TRBJ2-7
V: TRBV5-5
DNA: TGTGCCAGCAGCTGGACAGGGAGCGAGCAGTACTTC
CDR3: CASSWTGSEQYF

D: -
size: -
J: TRBJ1-3
V: TRBV30
DNA: TGTGCCTGGAGTGCGATCGGGGCTTCTGGAAACACCATATATTTT
CDR3: CAWSAIGASGNTIYF

D: -
size: -
J: TRBJ2-1
V: TRBV6-6
DNA: TGTGCCAGCAGTTACTTCCAGGGCAATGAGCAGTTCTTC
CDR3: CASSYFQGNEQFF

D: TRBD1
size: -
J: TRBJ2-7
V: TRBV5-6
DNA: TGTGCCAGCAGACTACGTGGACAGGGTATCTACGAGCAGTACTTC
CDR3: CASRLRGQGIYEQYF

D: TRBD1
size: -
J: TRBJ1-2
V: TRBV4-1
DNA: TGCGCCAGCAGCCAAGATATGCAGGGGGTGGGAGACTACACCTTC
CDR3: CASSQDMQGVGDYTF

D: TRBD2
size: -
J: TRBJ2-1
V: TRBV6-1
DNA: TGTGCCAGCAGTGACAAATCGGGGGGGGCTTACAATGAGCAGTTCTTC
CDR3: CASSDKSGGAYNEQFF

D: TRBD1
size: -
J: TRBJ2-2
V: TRBV3-1/TRBV3-2
DNA: TGTGCCAGCACTGACAGGGGCGCGACCGGGGAGCTGTTTTTT
CDR3: CASTDRGATGELFF

D: TRBD2
size: -
J: TRBJ2-7
V: TRBV7-2
DNA: TGTGCCAGCAGCTTGGATCTTAGCGGGAGGGCCTACGAGCAGTACTTC
CDR3: CASSLDLSGRAYEQYF

D: -
size: -
J: TRBJ1-5
V: TRBV5-1
DNA: TGCGCCAGCAGCTTGCTCGGTCAGCCCCAGCATTTT
CDR3: CASSLLGQPQHF

D: -
size: -
J: TRBJ1-2
V: TRBV5-5
DNA: TGTGCCAGCAGCCTAGGGGGAAGAGGTGGCTACACCTTC
CDR3: CASSLGGRGGYTF

D: TRBD1
size: once
J: TRBJ2-3
V: TRBV2
DNA: TGTGCCAGCGTGCGAGAGGACAGGAGCACAGATACGCAGTATTTT
CDR3: CASVREDRSTDTQYF

D: -
size: -
J: TRBJ2-7
V: TRBV12-5
DNA: TGTGCTAGTGGGTACGCGGGCTCTCTCTACGAGCAGTACTTC
CDR3: CASGYAGSLYEQYF

D: -
size: once
J: TRBJ2-5
V: TRBV5-4
DNA: TGTGCCAGCAGGACGGAGAGGGCTAGAGAGACCCAGTACTTC
CDR3: CASRTERARETQYF